These 9 T cell receptor beta chains were all obtained from the same sample, sequenced in a study of blood T cells in healthy people across ages. PCR was performed a second time for about 6 to 12 cycles using a sample-barcoded 5' primer and a J-beta primer mix. TCRdb re-derived calls from the 5' RACE reads in MiXCR, one entry per CDR3 protein. The sample includes approximately 800,000 distinct CDR3 sequences, more than 55% of them seen just once. The specimen was blood. The source of these receptors is a man aged 40-55 years in good health.

The CDR3 sequence: CASSSRANLITDTQYF. CDR3 DNA sequence: TGTGCCAGCAGCTCTCGAGCCAACTTAATCACAGATACGCAGTATTTT. The chain joins TRBV7-3 to TRBJ2-3; D unresolved. Trimming left V 4 bases short and J 2 bases short, with 16 bases between. The CDR3 covers 16 residues. Germline assignment: CDR1 SGHTA and CDR2 FQGTGA.

This rearrangement joins TRBV7-7 to TRBJ2-1, with D possibly matching TRBD2 (5 bases). V was shortened by 4 bases and J by 10 bases, with 14 bases between the two germline ends. The CDR3 is 13 residues long. Germline-derived CDR1 and CDR2 are SSHAT and FNYEAQ (reference sequence). The CDR3 region has the DNA TGTGCCAGCAGCTCCACCCTCGGGGAGGAGCAGTTCTTC. Its protein product is CASSSTLGEEQFF.

The genes are TRBV28 and TRBJ2-5; D is unresolved. The J call may be mistaken, given a closer DNA end match to TRBJ2-1. Germline lookup yields CDR1 MDHEN and CDR2 SYDVKM. This CDR3 region has 15 residues. The CDR3: CASSRPAHRVGEQFF. The CDR3 nucleotides read TGTGCCAGCAGCCGCCCAGCACACCGGGTTGGGGAGCAGTTCTTC.

This clonotype appeared once. The germline gene is not matched at one end of the junction; a read error may be the cause. The chain couples TRBV11-2 to TRBJ1-5; perhaps TRBD1 as D (5 bases). This CDR3 has 15 residues. CDR1 is SGHAT, CDR2 FQNNGV, per germline. CDR3 residues: CVSSFSGKPNQPQHF. In DNA form, the CDR3 reads TGTGTCAGCAGCTTCTCAGGGAAGCCCAATCAGCCCCAGCATTTT.

In this sample, this clonotype turned up once. The chain couples TRBV20-1 to TRBJ2-5, with a tentative D call TRBD1 (6 bases). The CDR3 extends over 15 amino acids. Germline V gene data show CDR1 as DFQATT and CDR2 as SNEGSKA (reference sequence). Trimming pared 0 bases from V and 1 base from J, leaving 12 bases between. This chain's CDR3 is CSARENRAFQETQYF. CDR3 sequence (DNA): TGCAGTGCTAGAGAGAACAGGGCCTTCCAAGAGACCCAGTACTTC.

This chain joins TRBV2 and TRBJ2-3, with 8 bases identical to TRBD1. The CDR3 is 16 residues long. V was clipped by 6 bases and J by 2 bases; unmatched bases: 10. Germline lookup yields CDR1 SNHLY and CDR2 FYNNEI. CDR3 sequence: CASRLIGDRSTDTQYF. CDR3 nucleotide sequence: TGTGCCAGCAGACTAATAGGGGACAGGTCCACAGATACGCAGTATTTT.

This clonotype appeared a few times. The DNA for the CDR3 is TGTGCCACCAGTGATTTGAGAGCTAAGGATACGCAGTATTTT. Amino acids: CATSDLRAKDTQYF. The V and J genes are TRBV24-1 and TRBJ2-3; D not resolved. V lost 0 bases, J lost 6 bases, and 9 bases lay in between. Germline CDR1 is KGHDR and CDR2 is SFDVKD. There are 14 residues in the CDR3.

V and J are TRBV2 and TRBJ2-7, with 14 bases aligning to TRBD2. The DNA matches TRBJ2-5 better at its end, which makes the J call doubtful. Germline V gene lookup returns CDR1 SNHLY and CDR2 FYNNEI. The CDR3 covers 15 residues. The CDR3 loop is CASRSGLAGVETQYF. CDR3 DNA: TGTGCCAGCAGGTCGGGACTAGCGGGAGTAGAGACCCAGTACTTC.

V gene TRBV11-2 combines with J gene TRBJ1-6; D is possibly TRBD1 (5 bases). CDR1 SGHAT and CDR2 FQNNGV come from the germline V gene. The CDR3 runs to 15 residues. V shed 3 bases and J shed 4 bases, with 10 bases lying between them. Written as DNA, the CDR3 is TGTGCCAGCAGCTTGTTACAGGTTTATAATTCACCCCTCCACTTT. Amino acid sequence: CASSLLQVYNSPLHF.